The 17 T cell receptor beta chains below all came from one sample that was sequenced in a study of T cell repertoires in cytomegalovirus infection. Their specific antigens are unknown. TCRdb ran MiXCR on the reads and lists one entry per CDR3 protein. The repertoire consists of fewer than 1,000,000 distinct CDR3 sequences, with 30% to 40% occurring once and the leading ten covering about 14%. The source material was cultured CD8+ T cells from PBMCs, sampled from culture after CMV antigen stimulation. These receptor sequences come from a human donor in good health (CMV status not recorded). Some clones in this sample may be carry-over from other donors' samples.

V is TRBV13 and J is TRBJ2-7, with 7 bases fitting TRBD1. V gave up 5 bases and J gave up 3 bases; unmatched junction bases: 7. This CDR3 contains 14 residues. Looked up from germline, CDR1 is PRHDT and CDR2 is FYEKMQ (reference sequence). CDR3 residues: CASSPGTEYYEQYV. The CDR3 DNA sequence: TGTGCCAGCAGCCCCGGGACAGAATACTACGAGCAGTACGTC.

V is TRBV6-5 and J is TRBJ2-7; 8 bases align to TRBD1. The CDR3 is made up of 14 amino acids. Germline values: CDR1 MNHEY, CDR2 SVGAGI. Unmatched junction bases numbered 5, after V lost 1 base and J lost 6 bases. The CDR3 is CASSYYQGASEQYV. CDR3 sequence (DNA): TGTGCCAGCAGTTACTATCAGGGGGCTAGCGAGCAGTACGTC.

This chain uses TRBV14 with TRBJ1-1, with 8 bases identical to TRBD1. Trimming took 0 bases from V and 2 from J; bases not matched to a gene: 8. The CDR3 consists of 17 residues. The V gene's germline CDR1 is SGHDN and CDR2 FVKESK. The CDR3 region is CASSQEGWTGPNTEAFF. In DNA form, the CDR3 reads TGTGCCAGCAGCCAAGAAGGGTGGACAGGGCCCAACACTGAAGCTTTCTTT.

This clonotype has only a few counts. The chain employs TRBV11-3 and TRBJ2-2; a weak D match, TRBD1 (6 bases). Trimming cost V 6 bases and J 3 bases, with 17 bases left between them. The germline gives CDR1 SGHNT, CDR2 YENEEA. This CDR3 has 16 residues. CDR3 protein: CASSYRDREYTGELFF. The CDR3 DNA reads as TGTGCCAGCAGTTACAGGGATAGGGAGTACACCGGGGAGCTGTTTTTT.

Concerning this clonotype itself: One end of the junction does not line up with germline, which may come from a read error. V usage is TRBV5-5 and J usage is TRBJ2-1; perhaps TRBD1 as D (6 bases). The length of the CDR3 is 14 residues. CDR1 is SGHKS, CDR2 YYEKEE, per germline (reference sequence). Here the CDR3 DNA reads TGTGTCAGCACCCAAGGGGGACCTACCAATGAGCAGTTCTTC. It specifies CVSTQGGPTNEQFF.

A note on this clonotype: The junction does not match germline at one end; this may be a read error. This rearrangement joins TRBV7-6 to TRBJ1-2; a weak D match, TRBD1 (6 bases). This CDR3 contains 16 residues. The V gene's germline CDR1 is SGHVS and CDR2 FNYEAQ. The CDR3 nucleotides are TGTGTCAGCAGCTTAGCGCAAAGGGACACCGCGAGAGGCTACACCTTC. Translation: CVSSLAQRDTARGYTF.

The chain joins TRBV5-5 to TRBJ2-6; 7 bases agree with TRBD1. CDR3 length: 17 residues. CDR1 is SGHKS and CDR2 is YYEKEE in the germline V gene (reference sequence). V was pared by 0 bases and J by 0 bases, with 3 bases of the junction left unmatched. CDR3 in amino acids: CASSLGDSLSGANVLTF. The DNA of the CDR3 is TGTGCCAGCAGCTTGGGGGACAGTCTCTCTGGGGCCAACGTCCTGACTTTC.

Ten or more counts support this clonotype. The chain uses TRBV4-1 and TRBJ1-1; unclear D gene. CDR1 MGHRA and CDR2 YSYEKL come from the germline V gene. The CDR3 spans 14 residues. Trimming cost V 1 base and J 1 base, with 7 bases left between them. This CDR3 is CASSQVPGNTEAFF. As DNA, the CDR3 is TGCGCCAGCAGCCAAGTGCCAGGGAACACTGAAGCTTTCTTT.

Notes on this clonotype: One end of the junction is discordant with germline, which a read error may explain. The V and J genes are TRBV14 and TRBJ2-1; 9 bases map to TRBD2. The CDR3 runs 16 residues. Germline lookup yields CDR1 SGHDN and CDR2 FVKESK. The CDR3 protein is CTSSLLRGGSYNEQFF. The CDR3 nucleotides are TGTACCAGCAGCCTACTGCGGGGGGGCTCCTACAATGAGCAGTTCTTC. Using reference TRBV14 and TRBJ2-1 for the parts outside the CDR3, the full variable domain is EAGVTQFPSHSVIEKGQTVTLRCDPISGHDNLYWYRRVMGKEIKFLLHFVKESKQDESGMPNNRFLAERTGGTYSTLKVQPAELEDSGVYFCTSSLLRGGSYNEQFFGPGTRLTVL.

This clonotype was seen a handful of times. V is TRBV20-1 and J is TRBJ2-1, with D possibly TRBD1 on 5 matching bases. Trimming stripped 0 bases from V and 3 bases from J, with 12 bases between. CDR1 and CDR2 from the germline V gene are DFQATT and SNEGSKA (reference sequence). The CDR3 covers 15 residues. CDR3 bases: TGCAGTGCTAGAGATCTACAGGACAACTACAATGAGCAGTTCTTC. It specifies CSARDLQDNYNEQFF.

In its sample, this clonotype was seen a few times. This chain uses TRBV2 with TRBJ2-1, with 13 bases fitting TRBD2. The CDR3 consists of 15 residues. V shed 1 base and J 15 bases; nucleotides not matched to a gene: 9. Germline CDR1 is SNHLY and CDR2 is FYNNEI. The CDR3 DNA is TGTGCCAGCAGTGAAGTGGGACTAGCGGGGACCGAGGGGTTCTTC. Protein product: CASSEVGLAGTEGFF.

Details on this clonotype: The CDR3 end shows no conserved phenylalanine or tryptophan, and so a read error is likely. This chain joins TRBV4-1 and TRBJ2-3, with D perhaps TRBD1 (5 bases). The CDR3 totals 14 residues. Germline V CDR1 and CDR2: MGHRA, YSYEKL. Deletions cut 4 bases from V and 0 bases from J, with 8 bases between. The CDR3 DNA reads as TGCGCCAGCAGCCTGGCAGGGAGCACAGATACGCAGTATTCT. Protein: CASSLAGSTDTQYS.

Points on this clonotype: This may be a read error, as it is one base from a much larger clone. The chain couples TRBV6-2 or TRBV6-3 to TRBJ2-5; the match to TRBD2 covers 13 bases. CDR3 length equals 16 residues. The germline V gene encodes CDR1 MNHEY and CDR2 SVGEGT. CDR3 sequence reads: CANSVTSGGIQETQYF. The CDR3 DNA sequence: TGTGCCAACAGTGTGACTAGCGGGGGGATCCAAGAGACCCAGTACTTC.

This clonotype occurred a few times. The genes are TRBV6-2 or TRBV6-3 and TRBJ2-3, with D hard to call. The germline V gene encodes CDR1 MNHEY and CDR2 SVGEGT. This CDR3 has 11 residues. The ends were cut back, 7 bases at V and 2 bases at J, with 4 bases in the middle. The CDR3 sequence: CASTATDTQYF. Here the CDR3 DNA reads TGTGCCAGCACAGCCACAGATACGCAGTATTTT.

The chain joins TRBV7-4 to TRBJ2-1; possibly TRBD2 for D (6 bases). V was shortened by 4 bases and J by 0 bases, with 19 bases between the two germline ends. The CDR3 has 18 residues. CDR1 is SGHVT, CDR2 SQSDAQ, per germline. CDR3 sequence: CASSWKWGLSSSYNEQFF. CDR3 coding DNA: TGTGCCAGCAGCTGGAAGTGGGGACTCTCGAGCTCCTACAATGAGCAGTTCTTC.

This clonotype occurred many times. CDR3 region: CASSLTSSGNTEAFF. In DNA form, the CDR3 reads TGTGCCAGCAGCTTAACGTCGTCCGGGAACACTGAAGCTTTCTTT. This chain joins TRBV7-3 and TRBJ1-1, with D hard to call. CDR3 length equals 15 residues. Per the germline V gene, CDR1 is SGHTA and CDR2 is FQGTGA. Trimming took off 0 bases at V and 1 base at J, with 9 bases between the two ends.

J is TRBJ1-5 and V is TRBV7-6; TRBD1 might be the D (5 bases). The V end was cut by 5 bases, the J end by 5 bases, with 16 bases between. Germline CDR1 reads SGHVS; CDR2 reads FNYEAQ. The CDR3 sequence is 15 residues long. The CDR3 coding sequence is TGTGCCAGCAGCCTGACTGGGGGACTCCATCAGCCCCAGCATTTT. Translation gives CASSLTGGLHQPQHF.